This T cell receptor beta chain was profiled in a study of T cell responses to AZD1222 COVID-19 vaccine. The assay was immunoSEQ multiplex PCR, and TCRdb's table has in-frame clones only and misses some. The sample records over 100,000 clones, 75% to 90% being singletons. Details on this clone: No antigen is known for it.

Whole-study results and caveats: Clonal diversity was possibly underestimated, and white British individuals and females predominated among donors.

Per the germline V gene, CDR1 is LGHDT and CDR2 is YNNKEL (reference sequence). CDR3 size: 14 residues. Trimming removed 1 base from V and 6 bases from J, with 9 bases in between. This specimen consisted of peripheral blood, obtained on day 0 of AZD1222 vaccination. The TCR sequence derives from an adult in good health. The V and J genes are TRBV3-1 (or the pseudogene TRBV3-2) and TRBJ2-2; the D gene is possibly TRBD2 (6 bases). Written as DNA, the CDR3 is TGTGCCAGCAGCCAAGCGGGAGAGTCCGGGGAGCTGTTTTTT. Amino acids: CASSQAGESGELFF.